These T cell receptor beta chains were read from a single sample in a study of T-cell reconstitution after alpha-beta-depleted transplantation in children. TCRdb re-called the PCR reads through MiXCR, storing one row per CDR3 protein. This table has 350,000 to 450,000 distinct CDR3 sequences, approximately 20% appearing once. Source: PBMCs from the stem cell graft donor, taken from the stem cell graft. These receptor sequences come from a human donor who donated a stem cell graft to a child with acute myeloid leukemia. Both conserved end residues are part of each CDR3.

j_call v_call cdr3_aa
TRBJ2-4 TRBV5-1 CASSIRQGVNIQYF
TRBJ1-5 TRBV16 CASSQSRGAPQPQHF
TRBJ2-7 TRBV4-1 CASSHPSGRADEQYF
TRBJ2-7 TRBV7-2 CASSLTGLAGGPSEQYF
TRBJ2-1 TRBV12-3/TRBV12-4 CASSLSGGMEQFF
TRBJ2-7 TRBV7-9 CASSSTDRGVSGYEQYF
TRBJ2-7 TRBV12-3/TRBV12-4 CASSPEGAGASYEQYF
TRBJ2-6 TRBV5-1 CASSLALAGRGANVLTF
TRBJ1-5 TRBV9 CASSPGTGSNQPQHF
TRBJ2-1 TRBV20-1 CSARPPSGTYNEQFF
TRBJ2-3 TRBV4-1 CASSRSGSSGDTQYF
TRBJ2-4 TRBV11-2 CASSPQGGTSSAKNIQYF
TRBJ2-2 TRBV4-1 CASSQEEGLAGTTGELFF
TRBJ1-3 TRBV20-1 CSALTPGSRGNTIYF
TRBJ2-7 TRBV20-1 CSARDVSSGDEQYF
TRBJ1-5 TRBV27 CASSWGGLDQPQHF
TRBJ2-7 TRBV24-1 CATSDLYYEQYF
TRBJ1-1 TRBV27 CASSPQTPQGSEAFF
TRBJ2-5 TRBV4-3 CASSQEVGLQETQYF
TRBJ1-1 TRBV24-1 CARDWGTEAFF
TRBJ2-1 TRBV5-1 CASRLARADNEQFF
TRBJ1-3 TRBV10-2 CASSTGSSGNTIYF
TRBJ2-4 TRBV7-2 CASTLRTPGDKNIQYF
TRBJ1-1 TRBV18 CASSRTWGEAFF
TRBJ2-3 TRBV20-1 CSATVAGGFPSTDTQYF
TRBJ2-1 TRBV5-1 CASSYTGTGNNEQFF
TRBJ2-1 TRBV5-1 CASSLDREQGGSYNEQFF
TRBJ2-1 TRBV9 CASSVALETKAGHYNEQFF
TRBJ2-6 TRBV20-1 CSAGQGVSGANVLTF
TRBJ2-3 TRBV29-1 CSVARWDPSGTDTQYF
TRBJ2-1 TRBV5-1 CASNTRLAGDPGDGGEQFF
TRBJ2-5 TRBV5-1 CASSSVPVGETQYF
TRBJ2-2 TRBV5-1 CASSLVAGRGTGELFF
TRBJ2-1 TRBV11-2 CASRSGGRASPIYNEQFF
TRBJ2-3 TRBV15 CATSRDKGLAGEGTDTQYF
TRBJ2-7 TRBV5-1 CASSPWGTRGPDYEQYF
TRBJ1-3 TRBV12-3/TRBV12-4 CASSSDRYSGNTIYF
TRBJ2-7 TRBV14 CASSQAGLARYF
TRBJ1-5 TRBV4-3 CASSQDSQNQPQHF
TRBJ1-2 TRBV29-1 CSVEGGGPEAWYGYTF
TRBJ2-6 TRBV18 CASSPPVSGANVLTF
TRBJ1-2 TRBV5-1 CASSQDRPYGYTF